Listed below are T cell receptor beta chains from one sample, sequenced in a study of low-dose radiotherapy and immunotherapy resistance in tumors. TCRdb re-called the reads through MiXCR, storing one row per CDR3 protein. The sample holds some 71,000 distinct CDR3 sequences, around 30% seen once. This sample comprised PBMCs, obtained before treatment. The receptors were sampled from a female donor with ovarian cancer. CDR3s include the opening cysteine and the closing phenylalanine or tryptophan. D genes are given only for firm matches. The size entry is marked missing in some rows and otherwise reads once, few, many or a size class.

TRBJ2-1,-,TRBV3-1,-,CASSQARTVDEQFF,TGTGCCAGCAGCCAGGCGAGGACTGTCGATGAGCAGTTCTTC
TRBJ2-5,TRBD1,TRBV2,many,CASAGGAIQETQYF,TGTGCCAGCGCAGGGGGAGCTATCCAAGAGACCCAGTACTTC
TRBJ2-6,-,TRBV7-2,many,CASSLIWSGANVLTF,TGTGCCAGCAGCTTAATCTGGTCTGGGGCCAACGTCCTGACTTTC
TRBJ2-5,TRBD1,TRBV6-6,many,CASSRRQGAAKETQYF,TGTGCCAGCAGTCGCCGTCAGGGGGCCGCCAAAGAGACCCAGTACTTC
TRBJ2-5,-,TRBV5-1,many,CASSPPGETETQYF,TGCGCCAGCAGCCCCCCAGGTGAAACAGAGACCCAGTACTTC
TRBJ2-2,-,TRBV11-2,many,CASSLEGTGELFF,TGTGCCAGCAGCTTAGAGGGTACCGGGGAGCTGTTTTTT
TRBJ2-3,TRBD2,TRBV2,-,CASSELAGGPDTQYF,TGTGCCAGCAGTGAACTGGCGGGGGGGCCAGATACGCAGTATTTT
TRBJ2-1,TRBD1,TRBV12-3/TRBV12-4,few,CASRTGGSYNEQFF,TGTGCCAGCAGGACAGGGGGATCTTACAATGAGCAGTTCTTC
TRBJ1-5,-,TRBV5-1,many,CASSLDGSNQPQHF,TGCGCCAGCAGCTTGGATGGTAGCAATCAGCCCCAGCATTTT
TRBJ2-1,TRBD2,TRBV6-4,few,CASSQREHSYNEQFF,TGTGCCAGCAGTCAGCGGGAGCACTCCTACAATGAGCAGTTCTTC
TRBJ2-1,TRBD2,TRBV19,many,CATTLTSGRINEQFF,TGTGCCACCACCCTGACTAGCGGGAGAATTAATGAGCAGTTCTTC
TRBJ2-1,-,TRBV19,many,CASSIESGWANEQFF,TGTGCCAGTAGTATAGAGAGCGGGTGGGCAAATGAGCAGTTCTTC
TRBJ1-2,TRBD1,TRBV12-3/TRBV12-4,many,CASSSPGQGVYGYTF,TGTGCCAGCAGTTCACCGGGACAGGGGGTATATGGCTACACCTTC
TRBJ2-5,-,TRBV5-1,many,CASSLDFRQETQYF,TGCGCCAGCAGCTTGGATTTCCGTCAAGAGACCCAGTACTTC
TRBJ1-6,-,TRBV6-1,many,CASSEALSAVSPLHF,TGTGCCAGCAGTGAAGCGTTGAGCGCTGTCTCACCCCTCCACTTT
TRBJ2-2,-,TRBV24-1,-,CATSDPGQGTTGELFFF,-